These 24 T cell receptor beta chains share one sample of origin, sequenced in a study of siplizumab effects on memory and regulatory T cells. TCRdb's table, derived via immunoSEQ multiplex PCR, lists solely in-frame clones and lacks some. The sample lists 75,000 to 100,000 clones, over 90% occurring once. The source material was non-Treg CD4+ T cells sorted from blood. Receptors originate from a human donor in good health.

The chain has TRBV2 and TRBJ2-4; 9 nucleotides line up with TRBD1. This CDR3 has 13 amino acids. Germline loops: CDR1 SNHLY, CDR2 FYNNEI. The J segment lost 12 bases and the V segment lost 1 base, leaving 4 bases of the junction unmatched. The DNA for the CDR3 is TGTGCCAGCAGTGAAGGGACAGGGGACAATCAGTACTTC. It specifies CASSEGTGDNQYF.

The chain employs TRBV28 and TRBJ1-5; perhaps TRBD1 as D (5 bases). Germline V gene sequence: CDR1 MDHEN, CDR2 SYDVKM. The CDR3 loop spans 15 amino acids. The ends were cut back, 6 bases at V and 4 bases at J, with 16 bases in the middle. The CDR3 DNA reads as TGTGCCAGCAGCCTCCCACCGGACAATAATCAGCCCCAGCATTTT. It codes for CASSLPPDNNQPQHF.

V gene TRBV28 combines with J gene TRBJ1-2; the match to TRBD1 covers 10 bases. The V segment lost 6 bases and the J segment 2 bases; nucleotides outside the gene matches: 6. The CDR3 spans 15 residues. Germline assignment: CDR1 MDHEN and CDR2 SYDVKM. This CDR3 is CASRLRQGANYGYTF. The CDR3 nucleotides are TGTGCCAGCAGACTAAGACAGGGGGCGAACTATGGCTACACCTTC.

The chain links TRBV18 to TRBJ2-2; D is unclear. CDR3 size: 13 residues. V was clipped by 2 bases and J by 5 bases, with 6 bases between them. Germline V gives CDR1 KGHSH, CDR2 LQKENI. CDR3 DNA: TGTGCCAGCTCACCAGGGCAGACCGGGGAGCTGTTTTTT. The encoded protein is CASSPGQTGELFF.

The chain employs TRBV19 and TRBJ2-7; 10 bases align to TRBD2. Germline assignment: CDR1 LNHDA and CDR2 SQIVND (reference sequence). The CDR3 sequence is 17 residues long. J was trimmed by 1 base and V by 9 bases; bases with no gene match: 15. CDR3 bases: TGTGCCAGCAAAAAAGTTGCCGGGACTAGCGCATCCTACGAGCAGTACTTC. As protein: CASKKVAGTSASYEQYF.

The genes are TRBV2 and TRBJ2-1, with 7 positions matching TRBD2. The CDR3 is 14 amino acids. V lost 6 bases to trimming and J lost 4 bases; unmatched junction nucleotides: 6. Germline V CDR1 and CDR2: SNHLY, FYNNEI. CDR3 loop: CASRGLREYNEQFF. The CDR3 nucleotides read TGTGCCAGCAGAGGGTTGCGGGAGTACAATGAGCAGTTCTTC.

Here the CDR3 DNA reads TGCGCCAGCAGCTTAGGCCAGATTCGTTTTCTCGGCTACGAGCAGTACTTC. It encodes CASSLGQIRFLGYEQYF. J is TRBJ2-7 and V is TRBV5-1; D is ambiguous. V was shortened by 2 bases and J by 3 bases, with 21 bases between the two germline ends. Germline V gene lookup returns CDR1 SGHRS and CDR2 YFSETQ. The CDR3 is made up of 17 amino acids.

J is TRBJ2-6 and V is TRBV5-1; 8 nucleotides agree with TRBD1. The germline V gene has CDR1 SGHRS and CDR2 YFSETQ. The CDR3 covers 17 residues. The V gene end was trimmed by 4 bases and the J gene end by 0 bases; junction bases not matched to a gene: 6. The CDR3 region is CASSLGQGPSGANVLTF. The DNA for the CDR3 is TGCGCCAGCAGCCTAGGACAGGGACCCTCTGGGGCCAACGTCCTGACTTTC. Full variable domain (rest looked up from reference TRBV5-1 and TRBJ2-6): KAGVTQTPRYLIKTRGQQVTLSCSPISGHRSVSWYQQTPGQGLQFLFEYFSETQRNKGNFPGRFSGRQFSNSRSEMNVSTLELGDSALYLCASSLGQGPSGANVLTFGAGSRLTVL.

The chain has TRBV19 and TRBJ2-7, with no clear D. The CDR3 spans 11 residues. Trimming removed 1 base from V and 6 bases from J, with 4 bases in between. The germline CDR1 and CDR2 sequences are LNHDA and SQIVND (reference sequence). CDR3 in amino acids: CASSIGREQYF. The CDR3, as DNA: TGTGCCAGTAGTATAGGACGCGAGCAGTACTTC. The complete variable domain, with remaining parts taken from reference TRBV19 and TRBJ2-7, reads DGGITQSPKYLFRKEGQNVTLSCEQNLNHDAMYWYRQDPGQGLRLIYYSQIVNDFQKGDIAEGYSVSREKKESFPLTVTSAQKNPTAFYLCASSIGREQYFGPGTRLTVT.

This chain connects TRBV6-1 to TRBJ2-3; D uncertain. The CDR3 is 11 amino acids. The germline V gene has CDR1 MNHNS and CDR2 SASEGT. Between the trimmed V and J ends, which lost 0 bases and 11 bases, there was a span of 6 bases. CDR3 DNA: TGTGCCAGCAGTGAAGCCCATAAGCAGTATTTT. Protein product: CASSEAHKQYF.

This chain links TRBV6-1 with TRBJ1-6, with 7 bases lining up with TRBD1. The CDR3 is made up of 14 amino acids. Looked up from germline, CDR1 is MNHNS and CDR2 is SASEGT. V gave up 5 bases and J gave up 7 bases; unmatched junction bases: 5. The CDR3 region has the DNA TGTGCCAGCAGTTCTCGACAGGGCAATTCACCCCTCCACTTT. Translating gives CASSSRQGNSPLHF.

This rearrangement joins TRBV30 to TRBJ2-1; no clear D. The CDR3 totals 12 residues. The germline V gene encodes CDR1 GTSNPN and CDR2 SVGIG (reference sequence). Trimming took 2 bases from V and 8 from J, leaving 10 bases between them. CDR3 sequence: CAWSPTSHEQFF. Written as DNA, the CDR3 is TGTGCCTGGAGTCCTACTTCCCATGAGCAGTTCTTC.

The chain employs TRBV6-4 and TRBJ2-2; no firm D call. V was clipped by 4 bases and J by 6 bases, with 9 bases between them. The CDR3 has 13 residues. The germline CDR1 and CDR2 sequences are MRHNA and SNTAGT. The DNA of the CDR3 is TGTGCCAGCAGTGTCGACCGAGCCGGGGAGCTGTTTTTT. It translates to CASSVDRAGELFF.

This clone was counted a single time. In DNA form, the CDR3 reads TGTGCCAGCAGCCCCGGGGGGGGCCCCAGCTACTACAATGAGCAGTTCTTC. Translation gives CASSPGGGPSYYNEQFF. The chain recombines TRBV5-4 with TRBJ2-1; 8 bases line up with TRBD2. V lost 4 bases to trimming and J lost 3 bases; unmatched junction nucleotides: 12. The CDR3 has 17 amino acids. Germline V gene lookup returns CDR1 SGHNT and CDR2 YYREEE (reference sequence).

The chain combines TRBV7-6 with TRBJ2-3; unclear D gene. CDR1 and CDR2 (germline): SGHVS, FNYEAQ. Deletions cut 4 bases from V and 1 base from J, with 9 bases between. The CDR3 spans 14 residues. The CDR3 coding sequence is TGTGCCAGCAGCTCCGGACGGGGCACAGATACGCAGTATTTT. This codes for CASSSGRGTDTQYF.

This rearrangement joins TRBV28 to TRBJ2-7, with a weak D call TRBD1 (5 bases). CDR3 length equals 14 residues. The germline V gene encodes CDR1 MDHEN and CDR2 SYDVKM. Trimming pared 6 bases from V and 12 bases from J, leaving 24 bases between. This chain's CDR3 is CASSLSHGDSRGYF. CDR3 DNA sequence: TGTGCCAGCAGCCTCTCCCATGGAGACAGTCGAGGGTACTTC.

In its sample, this clone was seen once. The V gene is TRBV19, the J gene TRBJ2-7; the match to TRBD1 covers 12 bases. V lost 4 bases, J lost 0 bases, and 10 bases stayed unmatched. The CDR3 consists of 18 residues. The germline CDR1 and CDR2 sequences are LNHDA and SQIVND (reference sequence). CDR3 sequence (DNA): TGTGCCAGTAGTAACCGGGGACAGGGGGCTATCAGCTCCTACGAGCAGTACTTC. This encodes CASSNRGQGAISSYEQYF.

This clone was detected once. The V and J genes are TRBV5-1 and TRBJ2-1; 8 bases align to TRBD2. The CDR3 runs to 16 residues. The germline gives CDR1 SGHRS, CDR2 YFSETQ. V trimming: 10 bases; J trimming: 4 bases; junction bases outside the gene matches: 16. Here the CDR3 reads CAGSPGEASGYNEQFF. CDR3 sequence (DNA): TGCGCCGGTTCCCCAGGAGAGGCTAGCGGGTACAATGAGCAGTTCTTC. Combining the CDR3 with reference TRBV5-1 and TRBJ2-1 gives the whole variable domain KAGVTQTPRYLIKTRGQQVTLSCSPISGHRSVSWYQQTPGQGLQFLFEYFSETQRNKGNFPGRFSGRQFSNSRSEMNVSTLELGDSALYLCAGSPGEASGYNEQFFGPGTRLTVL.

The CDR3 nucleotides are TGTGCCTGGAGTGTACGGGACTATTTAAATGAGCAGTTCTTC. Protein: CAWSVRDYLNEQFF. V gene TRBV30 combines with J gene TRBJ2-1, with 7 bases aligning to TRBD2. V shed 0 bases, J shed 7 bases, and the junction held 6 bases outside the gene matches. The CDR3 runs 14 residues. The germline CDR1 and CDR2 sequences are GTSNPN and SVGIG (reference sequence). The entire variable domain, with the rest obtained from reference TRBV30 and TRBJ2-1, is as follows: SQTIHQWPATLVQPVGSPLSLECTVEGTSNPNLYWYRQAAGRGLQLLFYSVGIGQISSEVPQNLSASRPQDRQFILSSKKLLLSDSGFYLCAWSVRDYLNEQFFGPGTRLTVL.

The chain uses TRBV19 and TRBJ1-1; 8 bases are shared with TRBD1. Germline trimming cut 7 bases from V and 4 bases from J; bases unmatched to any gene: 11. The CDR3 loop spans 15 amino acids. CDR1 is LNHDA, CDR2 SQIVND, per germline (reference sequence). This chain's CDR3 is CASNIPGGLRTEAFF. The CDR3, as DNA: TGTGCCAGTAACATTCCAGGGGGCTTGCGCACTGAAGCTTTCTTT.

The V gene is TRBV5-1, the J gene TRBJ2-7; 8 nucleotides line up with TRBD2. The germline gives CDR1 SGHRS, CDR2 YFSETQ. With 4 bases clipped from V and 4 bases from J, the junction kept 16 bases outside the gene matches. The CDR3 contains 17 residues. CDR3 nucleotides: TGCGCCAGCAGCCTACTATTCGACCAGCGGGAGCGATACGAGCAGTACTTC. Translation: CASSLLFDQRERYEQYF.

This clone is classed as medium-sized. The chain is built from TRBV6-6 and TRBJ1-2, with D unresolved. Trimming removed 1 base from V and 2 bases from J, with 8 bases in between. This CDR3 has 14 residues. In germline, CDR1 is MNHNY, CDR2 SVGAGI (reference sequence). CDR3 in amino acids: CASSYFGENYGYTF. CDR3 DNA sequence: TGTGCCAGCAGTTACTTCGGAGAAAACTATGGCTACACCTTC.

This chain links TRBV7-3 with TRBJ2-3; D ambiguous. CDR1 and CDR2 (germline): SGHTA, FQGTGA. Trimming took off 5 bases at V and 1 base at J, with 7 bases between the two ends. This CDR3 contains 13 residues. CDR3 residues: CASSRDGTDTQYF. CDR3 nucleotide sequence: TGTGCCAGCAGCCGAGACGGCACAGATACGCAGTATTTT.

On this clone itself: The identical CDR3 is also encoded by other nucleotide sequences in the sample. This chain joins TRBV5-1 and TRBJ2-2; no definite D call. Trimming took 0 bases from V and 0 from J, leaving 6 bases between them. The germline V gene encodes CDR1 SGHRS and CDR2 YFSETQ. The length of the CDR3 is 15 residues. Here the CDR3 reads CASSLAISNTGELFF. As DNA, the CDR3 is TGCGCCAGCAGCTTGGCCATTTCGAACACCGGGGAGCTGTTTTTT.